The 4 T cell receptor beta chains below were found in one sample sequenced in a study of T cell responses to AZD1222 COVID-19 vaccine. Measured with immunoSEQ multiplex PCR; TCRdb has only the in-frame clones, and not every one. The sample records some 130,000 clones, approximately 87% being singletons. Material: peripheral blood, obtained on day 0 of AZD1222 vaccination. All receptors come from an adult in good health.

This clone turned up a few times. The J gene is TRBJ2-3, the V gene TRBV6-5; weak D call: TRBD2 (7 bases). V lost 6 bases, J lost 5 bases, and 18 bases lay in between. The CDR3 totals 15 residues. Germline V gives CDR1 MNHEY, CDR2 SVGAGI. DNA of the CDR3: TGTGCCAGCAGCCTCGTGGGGGGGGCCTTAGATACGCAGTATTTT. Its translation is CASSLVGGALDTQYF.

The rearrangement uses TRBV5-1 and TRBJ1-2; TRBD1 might be the D (5 bases). Trimming left V 3 bases short and J 0 bases short, with 15 bases between. The CDR3 runs 16 residues. Germline CDR1 reads SGHRS; CDR2 reads YFSETQ. CDR3 in DNA: TGCGCCAGCAGCTCGGTACGGGACGGGACTAACTATGGCTACACCTTC. Its translation: CASSSVRDGTNYGYTF.

This chain connects TRBV19 to TRBJ2-3; the match to TRBD2 covers 11 bases. Losses at the gene ends were 4 bases for V and 2 bases for J; bases not matched to a gene: 5. Germline values: CDR1 LNHDA, CDR2 SQIVND (reference sequence). The CDR3 extends over 16 amino acids. CDR3 loop: CASSTRLAGNTDTQYF. For the CDR3, the DNA is TGTGCCAGTAGTACCAGACTAGCGGGGAACACAGATACGCAGTATTTT.

This clone was recorded once. The junction does not match germline at one end; this may be a read error. This chain joins TRBV7-2 and TRBJ1-5, with D unresolved. This CDR3 is 15 amino acids long. Germline V gene lookup returns CDR1 SGHTA and CDR2 FQGNSA. CDR3 sequence reads: CASNLVSVSNQPQHF. The CDR3 coding sequence is TGTGCCAGCAACTTAGTATCTGTTAGCAATCAGCCCCAGCATTTT. The full variable domain, completed using reference TRBV7-2 and TRBJ1-5, is GAGVSQSPSNKVTEKGKDVELRCDPISGHTALYWYRQSLGQGLEFLIYFQGNSAPDKSGLPSDRFSAERTGGSVSTLTIQRTQQEDSAVYLCASNLVSVSNQPQHFGDGTRLSIL.